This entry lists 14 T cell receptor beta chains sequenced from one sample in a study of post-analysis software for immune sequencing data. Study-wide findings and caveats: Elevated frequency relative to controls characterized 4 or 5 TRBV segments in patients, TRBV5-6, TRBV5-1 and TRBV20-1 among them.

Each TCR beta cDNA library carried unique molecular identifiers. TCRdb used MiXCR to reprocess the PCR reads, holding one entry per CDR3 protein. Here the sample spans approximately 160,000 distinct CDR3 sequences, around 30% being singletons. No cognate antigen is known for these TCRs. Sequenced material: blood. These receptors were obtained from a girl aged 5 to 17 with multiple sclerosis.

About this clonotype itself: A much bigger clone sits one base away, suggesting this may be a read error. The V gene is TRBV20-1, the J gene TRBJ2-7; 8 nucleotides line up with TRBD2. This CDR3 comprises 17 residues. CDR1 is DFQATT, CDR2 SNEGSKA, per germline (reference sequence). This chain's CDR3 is CSARDRASGYPRYEQCF. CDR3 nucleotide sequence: TGCAGTGCTAGAGATCGGGCTAGCGGGTATCCCAGGTACGAGCAGTGCTTC.

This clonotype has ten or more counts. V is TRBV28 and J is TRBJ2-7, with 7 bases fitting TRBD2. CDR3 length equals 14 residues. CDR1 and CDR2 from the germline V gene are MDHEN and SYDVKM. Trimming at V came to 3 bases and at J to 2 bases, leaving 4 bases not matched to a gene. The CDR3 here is CASSLAGAPYEQYF. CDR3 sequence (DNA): TGTGCCAGCAGTTTGGCGGGAGCGCCCTACGAGCAGTACTTC.

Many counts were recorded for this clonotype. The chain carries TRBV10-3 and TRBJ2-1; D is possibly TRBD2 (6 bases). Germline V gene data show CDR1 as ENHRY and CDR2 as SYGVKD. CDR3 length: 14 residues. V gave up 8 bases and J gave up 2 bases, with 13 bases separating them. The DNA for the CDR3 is TGTGCCATCCAACTAGCCGGCACCTACAATGAGCAGTTCTTC. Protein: CAIQLAGTYNEQFF.

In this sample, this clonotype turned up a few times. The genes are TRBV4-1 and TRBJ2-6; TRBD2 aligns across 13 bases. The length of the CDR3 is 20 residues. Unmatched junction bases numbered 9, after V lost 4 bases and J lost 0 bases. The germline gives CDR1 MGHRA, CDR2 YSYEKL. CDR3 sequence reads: CASSPYPGTSGTSGANVLTF. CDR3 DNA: TGCGCCAGCAGCCCTTACCCCGGGACTAGCGGGACCTCTGGGGCCAACGTCCTGACTTTC.

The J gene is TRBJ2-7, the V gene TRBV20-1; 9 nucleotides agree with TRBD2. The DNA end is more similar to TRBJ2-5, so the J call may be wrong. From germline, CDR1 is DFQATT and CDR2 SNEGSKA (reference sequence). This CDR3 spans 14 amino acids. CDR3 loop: CSAILAGSEETQYF. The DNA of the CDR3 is TGCAGTGCTATTCTAGCGGGAAGTGAAGAGACCCAGTACTTC.

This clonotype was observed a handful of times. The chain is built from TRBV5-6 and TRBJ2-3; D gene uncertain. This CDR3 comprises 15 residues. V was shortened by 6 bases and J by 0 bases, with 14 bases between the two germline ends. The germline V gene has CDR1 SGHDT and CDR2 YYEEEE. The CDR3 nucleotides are TGTGCCAGCATTGGGTACGGCAACAGCACAGATACGCAGTATTTT. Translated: CASIGYGNSTDTQYF.

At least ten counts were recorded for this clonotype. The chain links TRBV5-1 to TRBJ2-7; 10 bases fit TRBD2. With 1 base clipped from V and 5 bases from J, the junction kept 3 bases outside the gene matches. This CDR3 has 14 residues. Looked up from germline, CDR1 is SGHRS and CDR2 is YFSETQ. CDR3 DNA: TGCGCCAGCAGCTTGCTAGCGGGAGAAAACGAGCAGTACTTC. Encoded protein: CASSLLAGENEQYF.

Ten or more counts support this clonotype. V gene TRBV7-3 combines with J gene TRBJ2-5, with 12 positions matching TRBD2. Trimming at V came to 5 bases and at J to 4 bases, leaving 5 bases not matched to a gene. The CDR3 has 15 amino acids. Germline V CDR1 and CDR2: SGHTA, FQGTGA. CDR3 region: CASSHGLAGRETQYF. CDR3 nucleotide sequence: TGTGCCAGCAGCCACGGACTAGCGGGGCGAGAGACCCAGTACTTC. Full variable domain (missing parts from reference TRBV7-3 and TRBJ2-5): GAGVSQTPSNKVTEKGKYVELRCDPISGHTALYWYRQSLGQGPEFLIYFQGTGAADDSGLPNDRFFAVRPEGSVSTLKIQRTERGDSAVYLCASSHGLAGRETQYFGPGTRLLVL.

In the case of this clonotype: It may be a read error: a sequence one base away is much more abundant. The CDR3 DNA follows: TGTGCCAGCAGCTTAGCGGGACTAGATCGGGTCAATGAGCAGTTCTTC. Residues: CASSLAGLDRVNEQFF. V is TRBV7-7 and J is TRBJ2-1, with 8 positions matching TRBD2. V shed 0 bases and J 6 bases; nucleotides not matched to a gene: 7. Germline V gene lookup returns CDR1 SSHAT and CDR2 FNYEAQ (reference sequence). CDR3 size: 16 residues.

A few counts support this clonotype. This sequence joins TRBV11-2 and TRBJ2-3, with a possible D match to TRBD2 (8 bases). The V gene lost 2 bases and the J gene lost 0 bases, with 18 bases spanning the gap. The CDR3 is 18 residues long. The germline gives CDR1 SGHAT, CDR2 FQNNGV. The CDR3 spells CASSLSQGVAGSTDTQYF. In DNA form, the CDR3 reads TGTGCCAGCAGCTTATCGCAGGGGGTAGCGGGGAGCACAGATACGCAGTATTTT.

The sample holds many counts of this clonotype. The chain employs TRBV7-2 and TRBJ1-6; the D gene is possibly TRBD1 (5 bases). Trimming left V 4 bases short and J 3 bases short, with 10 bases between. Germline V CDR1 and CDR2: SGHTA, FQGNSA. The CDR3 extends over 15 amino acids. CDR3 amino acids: CASSSQGFYNSPLHF. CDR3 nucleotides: TGTGCCAGCAGCTCCCAGGGATTCTATAATTCACCCCTCCACTTT.

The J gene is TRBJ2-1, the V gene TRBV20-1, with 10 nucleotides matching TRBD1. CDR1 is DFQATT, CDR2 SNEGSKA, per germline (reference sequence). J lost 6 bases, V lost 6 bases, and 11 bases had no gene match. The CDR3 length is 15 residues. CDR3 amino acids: CSATPGQGLVNEQFF. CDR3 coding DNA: TGCAGTGCAACGCCGGGACAGGGGCTGGTCAATGAGCAGTTCTTC.

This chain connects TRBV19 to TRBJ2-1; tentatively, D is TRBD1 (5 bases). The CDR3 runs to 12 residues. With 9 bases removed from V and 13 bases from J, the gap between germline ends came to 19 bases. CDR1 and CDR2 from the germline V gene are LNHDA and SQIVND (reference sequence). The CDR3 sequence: CASALGASVQFF. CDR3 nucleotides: TGTGCCAGCGCCCTTGGGGCGTCGGTTCAGTTCTTC.

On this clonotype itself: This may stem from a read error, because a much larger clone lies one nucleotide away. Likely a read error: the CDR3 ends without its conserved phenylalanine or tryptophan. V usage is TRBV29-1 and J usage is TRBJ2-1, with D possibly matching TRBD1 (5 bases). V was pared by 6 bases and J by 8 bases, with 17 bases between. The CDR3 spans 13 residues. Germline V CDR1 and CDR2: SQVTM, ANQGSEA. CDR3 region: CSVEPKGVYEQFL. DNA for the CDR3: TGCAGCGTCGAACCCAAAGGGGTATATGAGCAGTTCTTG.